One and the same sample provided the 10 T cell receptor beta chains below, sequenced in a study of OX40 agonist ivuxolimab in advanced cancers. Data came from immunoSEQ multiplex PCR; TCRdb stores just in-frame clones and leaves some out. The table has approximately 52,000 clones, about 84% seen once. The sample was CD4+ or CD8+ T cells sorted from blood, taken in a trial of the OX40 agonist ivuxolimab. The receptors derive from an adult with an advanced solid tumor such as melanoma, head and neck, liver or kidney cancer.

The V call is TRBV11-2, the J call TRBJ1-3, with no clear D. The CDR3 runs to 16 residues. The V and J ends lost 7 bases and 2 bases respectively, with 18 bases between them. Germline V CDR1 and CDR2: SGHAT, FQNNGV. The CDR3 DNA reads TGTGCCAGCACCCTTTCGGGCGGGGTCGCTGGAAACACCATATATTTT. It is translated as CASTLSGGVAGNTIYF.

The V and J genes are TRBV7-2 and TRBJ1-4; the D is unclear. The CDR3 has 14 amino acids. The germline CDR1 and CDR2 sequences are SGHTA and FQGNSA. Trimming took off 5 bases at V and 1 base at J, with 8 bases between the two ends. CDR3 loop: CASSPAQTNEKLFF. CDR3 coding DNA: TGTGCCAGCAGCCCGGCTCAAACTAATGAAAAACTGTTTTTT.

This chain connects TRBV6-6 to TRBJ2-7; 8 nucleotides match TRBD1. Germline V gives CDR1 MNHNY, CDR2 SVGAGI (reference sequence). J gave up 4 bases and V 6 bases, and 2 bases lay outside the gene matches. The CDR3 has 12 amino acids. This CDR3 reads CASSRQGYEQYF. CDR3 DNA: TGTGCCAGCAGCAGACAGGGGTACGAGCAGTACTTC.

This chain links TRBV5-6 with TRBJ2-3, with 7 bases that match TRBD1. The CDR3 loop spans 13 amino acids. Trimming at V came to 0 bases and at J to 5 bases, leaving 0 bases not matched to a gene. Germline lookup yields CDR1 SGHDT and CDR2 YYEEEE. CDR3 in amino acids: CASSLDRGDTQYF. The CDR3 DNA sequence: TGTGCCAGCAGCTTGGACAGGGGAGATACGCAGTATTTT.

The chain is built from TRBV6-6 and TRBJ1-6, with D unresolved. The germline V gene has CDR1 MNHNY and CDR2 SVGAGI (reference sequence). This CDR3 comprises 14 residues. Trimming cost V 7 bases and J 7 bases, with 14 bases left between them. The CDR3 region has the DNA TGTGCCAGCACCACTGGGGATCCCAATTCACCCCTCCACTTT. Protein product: CASTTGDPNSPLHF.

CDR3 DNA: TGTGCCAGCAGCTTAGTTCTTCAGGGGAGAGGCGCAGATACGCAGTATTTT. Protein product: CASSLVLQGRGADTQYF. The chain uses TRBV11-3 and TRBJ2-3, with TRBD1 as a possible D gene (6 bases). The CDR3 extends over 17 amino acids. Trimming removed 1 base at V and 4 bases at J, with 18 bases between. Germline values: CDR1 SGHNT, CDR2 YENEEA.

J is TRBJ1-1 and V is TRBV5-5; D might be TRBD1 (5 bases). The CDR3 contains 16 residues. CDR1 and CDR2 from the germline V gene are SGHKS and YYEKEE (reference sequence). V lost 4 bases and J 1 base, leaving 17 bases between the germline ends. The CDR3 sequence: CASSRREIQGNTEAFF. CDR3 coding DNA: TGTGCCAGCAGCAGGAGGGAAATCCAGGGGAACACTGAAGCTTTCTTT. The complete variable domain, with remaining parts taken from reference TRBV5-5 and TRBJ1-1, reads DAGVTQSPTHLIKTRGQQVTLRCSPISGHKSVSWYQQVLGQGPQFIFQYYEKEERGRGNFPDRFSARQFPNYSSELNVNALLLGDSALYLCASSRREIQGNTEAFFGQGTRLTVV.

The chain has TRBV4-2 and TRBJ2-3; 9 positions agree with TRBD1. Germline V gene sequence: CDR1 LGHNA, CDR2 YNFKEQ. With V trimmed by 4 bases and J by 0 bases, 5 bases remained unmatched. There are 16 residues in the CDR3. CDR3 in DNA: TGTGCCAGCAGCCGTAGGACAGGGGCGAGCACAGATACGCAGTATTTT. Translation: CASSRRTGASTDTQYF.

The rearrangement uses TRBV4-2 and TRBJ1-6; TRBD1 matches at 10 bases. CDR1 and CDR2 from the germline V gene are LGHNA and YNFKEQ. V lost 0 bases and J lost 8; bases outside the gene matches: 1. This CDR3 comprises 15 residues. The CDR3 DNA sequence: TGTGCCAGCAGCCAAGAAGGGACAGGGGATTCACCCCTCCACTTT. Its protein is CASSQEGTGDSPLHF.

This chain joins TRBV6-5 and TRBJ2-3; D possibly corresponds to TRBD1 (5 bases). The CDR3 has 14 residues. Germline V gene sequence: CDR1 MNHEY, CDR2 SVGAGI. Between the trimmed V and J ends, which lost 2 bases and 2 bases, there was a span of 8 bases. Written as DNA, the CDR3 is TGTGCCAGCAGTTACGCAGGGCCCACAGATACGCAGTATTTT. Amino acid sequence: CASSYAGPTDTQYF.